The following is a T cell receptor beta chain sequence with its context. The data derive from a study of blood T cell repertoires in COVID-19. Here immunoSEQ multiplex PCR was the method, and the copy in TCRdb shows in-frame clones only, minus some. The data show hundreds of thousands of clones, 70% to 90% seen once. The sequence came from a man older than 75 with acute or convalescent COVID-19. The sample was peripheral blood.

For the CDR3, the DNA is TGTGCCAGCAGCTTCTACTTGCGGGAAAAACTGTTTTTT. It translates to CASSFYLREKLFF. The chain recombines TRBV7-8 with TRBJ1-4; D remains ambiguous. Trimming pared 3 bases from V and 8 bases from J, leaving 10 bases between. Germline V gene data show CDR1 as SGHVS and CDR2 as FQNEAQ. The CDR3 is made up of 13 amino acids.